The entry below describes one TCR beta chain. Germline CDR1 SNHLY, CDR2 FYNNEI. V was cut by 2 bases and J by 8 bases, with 12 bases left in between. The CDR3 contains 14 residues. Donors each provided 9.5 to 10 milliliters of peripheral blood. These data belong to a study of blood T cells in healthy people across ages. Turning to the study itself: T cells yielded about one barcoded beta molecule per two cells through template switching.

The use of a sample-barcoded 5' primer and a J-beta primer mix characterized a second PCR of roughly 6 to 11 cycles. The template-switch adaptor, which had 12 random nucleotides, put a tag on each cDNA molecule. Researchers report that each sample yielded at least 2.5 million CDR3-containing paired-end reads. TCRdb fed the 5' RACE reads into MiXCR, producing one record per CDR3 protein. This table holds roughly 730,000 distinct CDR3 sequences, 56% found once. The receptor's source is a man aged 35 to 55 in good health. Sequenced sample: blood. The chain has TRBV2 and TRBJ1-4; weak D call: TRBD1 (6 bases). In nucleotides, the CDR3 is TGTGCCAGCAGTGAACAGGGGCCGCGGGAAAAACTGTTTTTT. Translating it yields CASSEQGPREKLFF.